This TCR beta chain was sequenced for a study of blood T cell repertoires in COVID-19. In the study overall: From the United States, Italy and Spain came samples of acute and convalescent COVID-19. PBMCs, B-cell-depleted T cells, or T cells provided the cDNA or gDNA that made up the material.

Authors' data handling: Nucleated cell counts were estimated from reference gene primer amplification. The repertoire was sequenced with immunoSEQ multiplex PCR; TCRdb's copy has only in-frame clones and lacks some. V and J calls and clone size follow that table, whereas D and trimming were derived from the DNA. Here the sample spans roughly 250,000 clones, roughly 79% being singletons. Sequencing was performed on peripheral blood. This sequence was found in a woman aged 60-75 years with active or convalescent COVID-19.

This chain's CDR3 is CASRGTGISYEQYF. The CDR3 DNA reads TGTGCCAGCAGGGGGACAGGTATCTCCTACGAGCAGTACTTC. The chain employs TRBV16 and TRBJ2-7, with 8 bases aligning to TRBD1. With V trimmed by 6 bases and J by 0 bases, 4 bases remained unmatched. Germline loops: CDR1 KGHSY, CDR2 FQNENV. The CDR3 covers 14 residues.